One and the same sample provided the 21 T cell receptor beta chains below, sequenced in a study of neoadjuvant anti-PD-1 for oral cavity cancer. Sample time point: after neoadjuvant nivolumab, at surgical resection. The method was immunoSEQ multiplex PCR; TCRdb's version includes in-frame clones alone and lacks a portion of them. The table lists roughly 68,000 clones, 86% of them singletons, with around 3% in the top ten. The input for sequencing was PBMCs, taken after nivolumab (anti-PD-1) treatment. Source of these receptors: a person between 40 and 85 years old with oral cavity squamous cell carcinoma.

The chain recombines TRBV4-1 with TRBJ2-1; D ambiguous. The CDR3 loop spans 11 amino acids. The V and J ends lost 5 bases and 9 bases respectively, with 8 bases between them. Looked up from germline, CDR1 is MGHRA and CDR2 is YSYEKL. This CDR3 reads CASSYYREQFF. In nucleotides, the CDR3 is TGCGCCAGCAGCTACTATCGTGAGCAGTTCTTC.

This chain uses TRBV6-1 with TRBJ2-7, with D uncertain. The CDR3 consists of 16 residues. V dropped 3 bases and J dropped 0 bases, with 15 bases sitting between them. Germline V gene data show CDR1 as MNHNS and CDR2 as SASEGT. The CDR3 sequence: CASSEVFTQLSYEQYF. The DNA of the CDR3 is TGTGCCAGCAGTGAGGTTTTCACACAGCTCTCCTACGAGCAGTACTTC.

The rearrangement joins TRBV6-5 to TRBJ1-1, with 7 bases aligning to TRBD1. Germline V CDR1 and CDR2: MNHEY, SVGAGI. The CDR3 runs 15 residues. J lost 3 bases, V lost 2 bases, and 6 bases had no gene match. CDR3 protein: CASSYGWDRYTEAFF. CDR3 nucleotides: TGTGCCAGCAGTTACGGCTGGGACAGATACACTGAAGCTTTCTTT.

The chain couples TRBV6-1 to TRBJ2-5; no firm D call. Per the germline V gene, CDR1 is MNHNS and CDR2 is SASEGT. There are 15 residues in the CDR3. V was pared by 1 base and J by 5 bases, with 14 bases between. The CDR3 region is CASSEGVTVGETQYF. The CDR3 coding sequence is TGTGCCAGCAGTGAAGGGGTAACAGTTGGGGAGACCCAGTACTTC.

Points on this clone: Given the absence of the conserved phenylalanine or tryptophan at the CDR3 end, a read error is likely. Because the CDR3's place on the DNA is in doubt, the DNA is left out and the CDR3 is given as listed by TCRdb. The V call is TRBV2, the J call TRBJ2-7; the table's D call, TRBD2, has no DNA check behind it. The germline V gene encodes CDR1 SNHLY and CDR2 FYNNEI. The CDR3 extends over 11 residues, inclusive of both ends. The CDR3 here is CASSETGNANL.

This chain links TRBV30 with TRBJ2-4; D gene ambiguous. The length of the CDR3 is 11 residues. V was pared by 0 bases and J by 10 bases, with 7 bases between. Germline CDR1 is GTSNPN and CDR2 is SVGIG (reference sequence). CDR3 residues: CAWSVESIQYF. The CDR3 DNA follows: TGTGCCTGGAGTGTGGAGAGTATTCAGTACTTC.

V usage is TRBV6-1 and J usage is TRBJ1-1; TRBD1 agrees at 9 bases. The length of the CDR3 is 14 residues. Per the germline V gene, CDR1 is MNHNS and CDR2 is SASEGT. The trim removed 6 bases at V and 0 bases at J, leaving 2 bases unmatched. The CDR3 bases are TGTGCCAGCAGACAGGGGGCGTTGAACACTGAAGCTTTCTTT. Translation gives CASRQGALNTEAFF.

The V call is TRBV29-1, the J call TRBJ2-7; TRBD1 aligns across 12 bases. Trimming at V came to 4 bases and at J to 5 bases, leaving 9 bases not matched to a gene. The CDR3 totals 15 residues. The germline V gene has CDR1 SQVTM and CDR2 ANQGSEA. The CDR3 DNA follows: TGCAGCGTTGTCCCGGGACAGGGGGCTGTGGACGAGCAGTACTTC. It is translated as CSVVPGQGAVDEQYF.

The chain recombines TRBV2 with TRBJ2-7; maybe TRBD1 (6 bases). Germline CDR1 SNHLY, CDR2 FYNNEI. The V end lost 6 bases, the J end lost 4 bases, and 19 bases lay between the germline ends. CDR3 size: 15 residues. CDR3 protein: CASRSTQGALYEQYF. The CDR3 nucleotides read TGTGCCAGCAGGAGTACACAGGGTGCGCTGTACGAGCAGTACTTC.

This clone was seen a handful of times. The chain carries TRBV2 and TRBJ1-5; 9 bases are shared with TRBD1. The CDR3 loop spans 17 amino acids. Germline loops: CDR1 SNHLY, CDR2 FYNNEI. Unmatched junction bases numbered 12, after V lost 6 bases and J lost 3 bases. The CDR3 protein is CASSGGGRDRVNQPQHF. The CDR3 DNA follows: TGTGCCAGCAGCGGTGGGGGACGGGACAGGGTCAATCAGCCCCAGCATTTT.

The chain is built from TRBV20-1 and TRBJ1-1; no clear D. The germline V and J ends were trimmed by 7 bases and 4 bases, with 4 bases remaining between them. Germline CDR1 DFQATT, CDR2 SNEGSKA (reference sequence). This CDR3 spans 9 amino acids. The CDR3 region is CSVGTEAFF. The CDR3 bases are TGCAGTGTAGGCACTGAAGCTTTCTTT.

The CDR3 loop is CASSATPSSYNEQFF. CDR3 in DNA: TGTGCCAGCAGTGCGACCCCTAGCTCCTACAATGAGCAGTTCTTC. J is TRBJ2-1 and V is TRBV27; D unclear. V was pared by 5 bases and J by 0 bases, with 11 bases between. The CDR3 has 15 residues. CDR1 is MNHEY, CDR2 SMNVEV, per germline (reference sequence).

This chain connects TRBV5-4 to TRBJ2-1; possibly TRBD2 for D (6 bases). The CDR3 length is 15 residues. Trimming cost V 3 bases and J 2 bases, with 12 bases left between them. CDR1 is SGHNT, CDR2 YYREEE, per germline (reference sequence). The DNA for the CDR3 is TGTGCCAGCAGCTATGGAGGGCACCCCTACAATGAGCAGTTCTTC. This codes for CASSYGGHPYNEQFF.

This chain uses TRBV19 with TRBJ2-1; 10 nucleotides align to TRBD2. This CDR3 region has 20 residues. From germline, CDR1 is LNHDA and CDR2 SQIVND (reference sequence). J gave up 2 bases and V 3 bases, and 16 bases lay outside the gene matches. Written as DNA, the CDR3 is TGTGCCAGTAGTATTGGAGGACTAAGGACTAGCGGCAACCCCTACAATGAGCAGTTCTTC. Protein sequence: CASSIGGLRTSGNPYNEQFF. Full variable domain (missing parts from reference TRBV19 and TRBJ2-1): DGGITQSPKYLFRKEGQNVTLSCEQNLNHDAMYWYRQDPGQGLRLIYYSQIVNDFQKGDIAEGYSVSREKKESFPLTVTSAQKNPTAFYLCASSIGGLRTSGNPYNEQFFGPGTRLTVL.

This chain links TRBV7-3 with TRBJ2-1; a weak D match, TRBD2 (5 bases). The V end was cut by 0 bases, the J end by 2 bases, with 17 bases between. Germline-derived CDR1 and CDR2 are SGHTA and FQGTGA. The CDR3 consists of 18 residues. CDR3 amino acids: CASSLTPQLSGPYNEQFF. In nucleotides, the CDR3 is TGTGCCAGCAGCTTAACTCCCCAACTCAGCGGACCCTACAATGAGCAGTTCTTC.

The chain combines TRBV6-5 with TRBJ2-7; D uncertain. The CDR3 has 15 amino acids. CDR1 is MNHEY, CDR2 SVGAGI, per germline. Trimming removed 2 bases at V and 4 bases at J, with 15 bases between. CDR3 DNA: TGTGCCAGCAGTTACGCCCGTAAATCTCTATACGAGCAGTACTTC. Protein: CASSYARKSLYEQYF.

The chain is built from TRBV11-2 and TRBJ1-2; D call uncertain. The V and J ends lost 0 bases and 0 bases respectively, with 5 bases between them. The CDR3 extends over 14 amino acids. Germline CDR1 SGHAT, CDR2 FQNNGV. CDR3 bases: TGTGCCAGCAGCTTAGATAAGACTAACTATGGCTACACCTTC. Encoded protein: CASSLDKTNYGYTF.

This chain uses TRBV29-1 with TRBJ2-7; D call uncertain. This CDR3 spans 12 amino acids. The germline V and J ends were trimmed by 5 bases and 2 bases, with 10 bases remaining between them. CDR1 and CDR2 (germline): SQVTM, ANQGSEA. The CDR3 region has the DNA TGCAGCGTTTGGACGGTACCCTACGAGCAGTACTTC. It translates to CSVWTVPYEQYF.

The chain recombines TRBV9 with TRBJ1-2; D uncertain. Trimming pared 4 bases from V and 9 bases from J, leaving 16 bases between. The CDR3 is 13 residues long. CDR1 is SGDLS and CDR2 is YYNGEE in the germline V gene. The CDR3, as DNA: TGTGCCAGCAGCCACGGAGATCAAGAGCGCTACACCTTC. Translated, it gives CASSHGDQERYTF.

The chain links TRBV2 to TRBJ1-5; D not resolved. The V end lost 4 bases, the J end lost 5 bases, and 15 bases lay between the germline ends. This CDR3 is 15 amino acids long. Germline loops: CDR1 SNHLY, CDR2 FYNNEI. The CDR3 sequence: CASSASGISHQPQHF. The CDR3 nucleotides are TGTGCCAGCAGTGCATCCGGAATCAGTCATCAGCCCCAGCATTTT.

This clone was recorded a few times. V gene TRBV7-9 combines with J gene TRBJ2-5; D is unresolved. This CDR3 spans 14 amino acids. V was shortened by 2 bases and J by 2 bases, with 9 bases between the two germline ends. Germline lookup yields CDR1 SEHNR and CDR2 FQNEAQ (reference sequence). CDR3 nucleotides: TGTGCCAGCAGCTTAAGGCTGGGTCAAGAGACCCAGTACTTC. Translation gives CASSLRLGQETQYF.